The 29 T cell receptor beta chains listed next were all sequenced from one sample in a study of beta chain features in type 1 diabetes (dated by TCRdb to the late 2010s). The full study reports these points: Type 1 diabetes patients showed a moderate but significant shortening of TCRB CDR3 length in all four CD4+ subsets.

To prepare the library, the immunoSEQ multiplex PCR assay was applied. All of the isolated RNA was reverse transcribed with the High Capacity cDNA Reverse Transcription Kit, so expressed TCRB transcripts were sequenced. Entries here come from immuneACCESS through TCRdb and include only in-frame sequences with V and J called. Some clones fail to appear in such tables; in the studies checked, an unresolved V gene covers under half of the shortfall, and the cause of the remainder is unknown. The sample table holds about 640,000 clones, of which 12% were seen once. The ten most abundant clones make up 0.095% to 0.15% of the sample. These receptors lack a known antigen. The source material was naive CD4+ T cells from blood. In light of the paper, this sample's cell subset or site label describes: true naive CD4+ T cells. Every receptor here comes from a man aged 25 to 40 with type 1 diabetes.

This clone has more than one count but fewer than ten. The chain joins TRBV18 to TRBJ1-2; possible D gene TRBD1, 5 bases. V lost 6 bases and J lost 1, with 15 bases in between. Germline V gene data show CDR1 as KGHSH and CDR2 as LQKENI. CDR3 length: 15 residues. The CDR3 loop reads CASSSPGRINYGYTF. The CDR3 nucleotides read TGTGCCAGCTCGAGCCCGGGACGAATTAACTATGGCTACACCTTC.

This clone was seen more than once but under ten times. The genes are TRBV28 and TRBJ1-5; D is uncertain. V dropped 8 bases and J dropped 9 bases, with 5 bases sitting between them. The germline V gene has CDR1 MDHEN and CDR2 SYDVKM. The CDR3 is made up of 9 amino acids. The CDR3 DNA sequence: TGTGCCAGCGGGCGGCCCCAGCATTTT. Its protein is CASGRPQHF.

V is TRBV28 and J is TRBJ2-5, with 8 bases matching TRBD1. Germline CDR1 MDHEN, CDR2 SYDVKM. The CDR3 has 19 amino acids. The trim removed 2 bases at V and 5 bases at J, leaving 19 bases unmatched. The CDR3, as DNA: TGTGCCAGCAGTTTAATCCGGACAGGGTCAGCGGTTCCAAGGGAGACCCAGTACTTC. Amino acids: CASSLIRTGSAVPRETQYF.

A word on this clone: Germline and junction disagree at one end, which may indicate a read error. V gene TRBV7-7 combines with J gene TRBJ1-4, with 9 bases matching TRBD1. This CDR3 comprises 19 residues. Per the germline V gene, CDR1 is SSHAT and CDR2 is FNYEAQ (reference sequence). CDR3 sequence reads: CASSRPWDREVSFNEKLFF. As DNA, the CDR3 is TGTGCTAGCAGCCGACCCTGGGACAGGGAAGTAAGCTTTAATGAAAAACTGTTTTTT. The complete variable domain, with remaining parts taken from reference TRBV7-7 and TRBJ1-4, reads GAGVSQSPRYKVTKRGQDVTLRCDPISSHATLYWYQQALGQGPEFLTYFNYEAQPDKSGLPSDRFSAERPEGSISTLTIQRTEQRDSAMYRCASSRPWDREVSFNEKLFFGSGTQLSVL.

Remarks on this clone: This CDR3 is also generated by other DNA sequences in the sample. This chain connects TRBV13 to TRBJ2-5, with D possibly being TRBD1 or TRBD2 (5 bases each). Trimming shortened V by 3 bases and J by 5 bases, and 10 bases separated the two germline ends. This CDR3 contains 13 residues. The V gene's germline CDR1 is PRHDT and CDR2 FYEKMQ (reference sequence). As DNA, the CDR3 is TGTGCCAGCAGCTTGAGGGGTCCGGAGACCCAGTACTTC. It is translated as CASSLRGPETQYF.

DNA for the CDR3: TGTGCCAGCACCCCCGGTCCCAACTATGGCTACACCTTC. Amino acid sequence: CASTPGPNYGYTF. The chain joins TRBV28 to TRBJ1-2; D ambiguous. The CDR3 has 13 residues. CDR1 is MDHEN and CDR2 is SYDVKM in the germline V gene. V was pared by 7 bases and J by 2 bases, with 11 bases between.

The CDR3 DNA follows: TGTGCCTGGAAAAGGGGGCGGGAGACCCAGTACTTC. It encodes CAWKRGRETQYF. The gene calls are TRBV30 and TRBJ2-7; the match to TRBD1 covers 7 bases. The DNA end is a closer match to TRBJ2-5, so the J assignment may be wrong. This CDR3 spans 12 amino acids. CDR1 GTSNPN and CDR2 SVGIG come from the germline V gene (reference sequence).

This clone appeared a few times. The gene calls are TRBV5-1 and TRBJ2-3; 8 bases line up with TRBD1. The CDR3 has 16 residues. V shed 3 bases and J 1 base; nucleotides not matched to a gene: 7. Germline V gene data show CDR1 as SGHRS and CDR2 as YFSETQ. The CDR3 spells CASSSIEGQGTDTQYF. The CDR3 DNA sequence: TGCGCCAGCAGCTCGATTGAGGGACAGGGCACAGATACGCAGTATTTT.

The chain combines TRBV4-3 with TRBJ2-1; TRBD2 agrees at 9 bases. V lost 0 bases, J lost 14 bases, and 8 bases stayed unmatched. Per the germline V gene, CDR1 is LGHNA and CDR2 is YSLEER. This CDR3 region has 14 residues. The chain's CDR3 is CASSQDVGLAYEFF. Written as DNA, the CDR3 is TGCGCCAGCAGCCAAGATGTGGGACTAGCCTACGAGTTCTTC.

This clone was recorded a few times. This rearrangement joins TRBV2 to TRBJ2-3; tentative D call: TRBD1 (6 bases). This CDR3 has 14 amino acids. V lost 6 bases to trimming and J lost 0 bases, with 10 bases between them. Germline V CDR1 and CDR2: SNHLY, FYNNEI. Written as DNA, the CDR3 is TGTGCCAGCAGGGACAGCACTAGCACAGATACGCAGTATTTT. Its translation is CASRDSTSTDTQYF.

CDR3 amino acids: CASSPGRPFGNTIYF. CDR3 bases: TGCGCCAGCAGCCCCGGACGTCCATTTGGAAACACCATATATTTT. V usage is TRBV5-1 and J usage is TRBJ1-3; D is ambiguous. Trimming left V 4 bases short and J 3 bases short, with 14 bases between. The CDR3 extends over 15 amino acids. The germline V gene encodes CDR1 SGHRS and CDR2 YFSETQ.

The J gene is TRBJ2-1, the V gene TRBV6-5; D perhaps matches TRBD1 (5 bases). The V end was cut by 5 bases, the J end by 0 bases, with 11 bases between. Germline CDR1 is MNHEY and CDR2 is SVGAGI. The CDR3 is 15 amino acids. The CDR3: CASSGARSSYNEQFF. DNA of the CDR3: TGTGCCAGCAGTGGGGCCCGGAGCTCCTACAATGAGCAGTTCTTC.

In this sample, this clone turned up a few times. CDR3 nucleotides: TGTGCCATCAGTGATGCAGGGGGAACAGATACGCAGTATTTT. Amino acid sequence: CAISDAGGTDTQYF. The chain recombines TRBV10-3 with TRBJ2-3, with 7 bases lining up with TRBD1. CDR3 length equals 14 residues. From germline, CDR1 is ENHRY and CDR2 SYGVKD. The V segment lost 3 bases and the J segment 3 bases; nucleotides outside the gene matches: 3.

This clone was seen only a few times. The chain recombines TRBV9 with TRBJ1-5, with TRBD1 matching 7 bases. There are 13 residues in the CDR3. The V gene end was trimmed by 8 bases and the J gene end by 1 base; junction bases not matched to a gene: 3. Germline CDR1 is SGDLS and CDR2 is YYNGEE. CDR3 region: CASSTGSNQPQHF. CDR3 bases: TGTGCCAGTTCGACAGGGAGCAATCAGCCCCAGCATTTT.

J is TRBJ2-2 and V is TRBV27; 7 nucleotides line up with TRBD1. Trimming cost V 2 bases and J 2 bases; bases outside gene matches: 2. Germline assignment: CDR1 MNHEY and CDR2 SMNVEV (reference sequence). The CDR3 sequence is 15 residues long. CDR3 sequence (DNA): TGTGCCAGCAGTTTACAGGGGGTAAACACCGGGGAGCTGTTTTTT. Translated: CASSLQGVNTGELFF.

This chain links TRBV19 with TRBJ1-5; TRBD1 matches 8 bases. V shed 10 bases, J shed 5 bases, and the junction held 7 bases outside the gene matches. The CDR3 length is 13 residues. From germline, CDR1 is LNHDA and CDR2 SQIVND (reference sequence). CDR3 nucleotide sequence: TGTGCCACCTTGGACAGGGACCATCAGCCCCAGCATTTT. It specifies CATLDRDHQPQHF.

This clone was counted between two and nine times. CDR3 sequence: CASSYSTGEAFF. The CDR3 nucleotides read TGTGCCAGCAGTTACTCGACAGGAGAAGCTTTCTTT. This chain uses TRBV6-5 with TRBJ1-1; perhaps TRBD1 as D (6 bases). The CDR3 extends over 12 amino acids. Germline CDR1 reads MNHEY; CDR2 reads SVGAGI. Trimming stripped 0 bases from V and 8 bases from J, with 7 bases between.

This clone was recorded a few times. J is TRBJ2-7 and V is TRBV10-3, with D perhaps given as TRBD1 or TRBD2 (5 bases each). This CDR3 has 11 amino acids. Germline-derived CDR1 and CDR2 are ENHRY and SYGVKD. V shed 10 bases and J shed 1 base, with 8 bases lying between them. CDR3 DNA sequence: TGTGCCACCGGGGCTTCCTACGAGCAGTACTTC. Translating it yields CATGASYEQYF.

This clone turned up a few times. The rearrangement links TRBV2 to TRBJ2-7; D unclear. Germline V CDR1 and CDR2: SNHLY, FYNNEI. V gave up 7 bases and J gave up 7 bases, with 14 bases separating them. The CDR3 is 12 amino acids. The DNA for the CDR3 is TGTGCCAGCATGGTGGGGAAAGTTGAGCAGTACTTC. This encodes CASMVGKVEQYF. Full variable domain (remainder filled in from reference TRBV2 and TRBJ2-7): EPEVTQTPSHQVTQMGQEVILRCVPISNHLYFYWYRQILGQKVEFLVSFYNNEISEKSEIFDDQFSVERPDGSNFTLKIRSTKLEDSAMYFCASMVGKVEQYFGPGTRLTVT.

This chain connects TRBV7-2 to TRBJ2-5; the D gene is possibly TRBD2 (7 bases). There are 15 residues in the CDR3. V lost 5 bases and J lost 1, with 14 bases in between. The germline V gene has CDR1 SGHTA and CDR2 FQGNSA. The CDR3 protein is CASSPIGGAQETQYF. The CDR3, as DNA: TGTGCCAGCAGCCCGATTGGGGGGGCCCAAGAGACCCAGTACTTC.

This clone was recorded a few times. V usage is TRBV7-9 and J usage is TRBJ2-1; 9 bases are a match to TRBD1. Germline V gene lookup returns CDR1 SEHNR and CDR2 FQNEAQ (reference sequence). CDR3 size: 15 residues. The trim removed 5 bases at V and 6 bases at J, leaving 8 bases unmatched. The CDR3 is CASSPWTGEVNEQFF. As DNA, the CDR3 is TGTGCCAGCAGCCCTTGGACAGGGGAAGTCAATGAGCAGTTCTTC. Supplemented by reference TRBV7-9 and TRBJ2-1, the full variable domain reads DTGVSQNPRHKITKRGQNVTFRCDPISEHNRLYWYRQTLGQGPEFLTYFQNEAQLEKSRLLSDRFSAERPKGSFSTLEIQRTEQGDSAMYLCASSPWTGEVNEQFFGPGTRLTVL.

The V call is TRBV14, the J call TRBJ2-4; D not certain. V dropped 0 bases and J dropped 0 bases, with 3 bases sitting between them. Germline V gives CDR1 SGHDN, CDR2 FVKESK. The CDR3 runs to 14 residues. CDR3 sequence reads: CASSQETAKNIQYF. The CDR3 DNA sequence: TGTGCCAGCAGCCAAGAAACAGCCAAAAACATTCAGTACTTC.

This chain uses TRBV30 with TRBJ2-1, with 11 bases that match TRBD1. There are 15 residues in the CDR3. V lost 5 bases to trimming and J lost 4 bases; unmatched junction nucleotides: 7. Germline lookup yields CDR1 GTSNPN and CDR2 SVGIG (reference sequence). The CDR3 DNA is TGTGCCTGGTCGGGACAGGGGGTAATTTACAATGAGCAGTTCTTC. It is translated as CAWSGQGVIYNEQFF.

This clone turned up a few times. The rearrangement links TRBV6-6 to TRBJ1-5, with D maybe TRBD1 (6 bases). V lost 5 bases, J lost 0 bases, and 14 bases lay in between. This CDR3 is 16 amino acids long. Germline V gene data show CDR1 as MNHNY and CDR2 as SVGAGI (reference sequence). The CDR3 sequence: CASSTQQGFSNQPQHF. CDR3 bases: TGTGCCAGCAGTACGCAACAGGGTTTTAGCAATCAGCCCCAGCATTTT.

This clone was detected only a few times. J is TRBJ2-2 and V is TRBV5-1; D not certain. V was clipped by 4 bases and J by 4 bases, with 11 bases between them. There are 14 residues in the CDR3. Germline loops: CDR1 SGHRS, CDR2 YFSETQ. The DNA of the CDR3 is TGCGCCAGCAGCCCTTCCCGATCCACCGGGGAGCTGTTTTTT. Its translation is CASSPSRSTGELFF.

The V and J genes are TRBV4-2 and TRBJ1-1; a weak D match, TRBD1 (6 bases). There are 14 residues in the CDR3. Trimming removed 1 base from V and 8 bases from J, with 14 bases in between. Per the germline V gene, CDR1 is LGHNA and CDR2 is YNFKEQ. The CDR3: CASSQVVRGREAFF. CDR3 sequence (DNA): TGTGCCAGCAGCCAAGTAGTTCGGGGGCGGGAAGCTTTCTTT.

The chain carries TRBV9 and TRBJ2-7, with no clear D. The CDR3 contains 14 residues. V lost 0 bases, J lost 2 bases, and 9 bases lay in between. CDR1 is SGDLS and CDR2 is YYNGEE in the germline V gene. CDR3 sequence: CASSVATQAYEQYF. The CDR3 DNA is TGTGCCAGCAGCGTAGCTACTCAGGCCTACGAGCAGTACTTC.

This clone came up a few times. At one end, the junction sequence differs from germline, possibly due to a read error. The CDR3 reads CASSRDRGFGEQFF. The CDR3 DNA is TGTGCTAGCAGCAGAGACAGGGGTTTTGGTGAGCAGTTCTTC. The chain links TRBV7-7 to TRBJ2-1; TRBD1 matches 8 bases. CDR3 length equals 14 residues. Germline V gene sequence: CDR1 SSHAT, CDR2 FNYEAQ (reference sequence).

This clone was seen a handful of times. This sample also contains other DNA sequences that code for the same CDR3. The V gene is TRBV2, the J gene TRBJ1-2; 7 nucleotides match TRBD1. The CDR3 runs to 15 residues. V lost 1 base to trimming and J lost 4 bases; unmatched junction nucleotides: 6. Germline V CDR1 and CDR2: SNHLY, FYNNEI. CDR3 residues: CASSEGQGRSYGYTF. DNA of the CDR3: TGTGCCAGCAGTGAAGGACAGGGACGGAGCTATGGCTACACCTTC.